This entry features one TCR beta chain sequence. Trimming removed 2 bases from V and 0 bases from J, with 14 bases in between. Germline loops: CDR1 LGHDT, CDR2 YNNKEL (reference sequence). The CDR3 contains 18 residues. Random hexamers primed reverse transcription of 0.5 to 1 ug RNA. Amplification of TCR beta CDR3 across 54 Vbeta and 13 Jbeta was performed with immunoSEQ multiplex PCR. TCRdb independently ran MiXCR on the immunoSEQ multiplex PCR reads; one entry per CDR3 protein. The sample consists of 75,000 to 100,000 distinct CDR3 sequences, approximately 93% of them appearing once. This sample is drawn from a study of CD8 T cells in Susac syndrome.

J is TRBJ2-6 and V is TRBV3-1; D possibly corresponds to TRBD2 (6 bases). This TCR derives from a human donor with Susac syndrome. Sequencing input: CD8+ T cells from PBMCs. The CDR3 reads CASSQSGWRGSGANVLTF. Here the CDR3 DNA reads TGTGCCAGCAGCCAATCCGGGTGGCGGGGCTCTGGGGCCAACGTCCTGACTTTC.